Each of the 29 T cell receptor beta chains below was sequenced from the same sample in a study of graft-versus-host responses after intestinal transplantation. These TCRs' antigens remain unknown. Using immunoSEQ multiplex PCR, the repertoire was profiled, and TCRdb retains in-frame clones only, with some absent. Counted here are 90,000 to 150,000 clones, roughly 95% occurring once; the ten biggest clones make up under 3.5%. The source was unstimulated CD8+ T cells sorted from spleen or lymph node cells, collected before intestinal transplant. The receptors were gathered from a human donor who received an intestinal transplant.

This clone has only one observation. The chain is built from TRBV19 and TRBJ2-5; no reliable D call. The CDR3 totals 15 residues. The germline V and J ends were trimmed by 0 bases and 1 base, with 9 bases remaining between them. Germline values: CDR1 LNHDA, CDR2 SQIVND (reference sequence). Written as DNA, the CDR3 is TGTGCCAGTAGTATAGATCTGGGATTCCAAGAGACCCAGTACTTC. Translating it yields CASSIDLGFQETQYF.

This clone is a singleton in its sample. The chain carries TRBV7-8 and TRBJ2-2; D perhaps matches TRBD1 (6 bases). V lost 6 bases, J lost 4 bases, and 15 bases lay in between. Germline V gene lookup returns CDR1 SGHVS and CDR2 FQNEAQ. The CDR3 extends over 15 amino acids. The CDR3 sequence: CASSLTGRITGELFF. As DNA, the CDR3 is TGTGCCAGCAGTCTTACAGGGCGGATCACCGGGGAGCTGTTTTTT.

The chain joins TRBV2 to TRBJ2-1, with D perhaps matching TRBD1 or TRBD2 (5 bases each). Germline V gene lookup returns CDR1 SNHLY and CDR2 FYNNEI. Trimming pared 7 bases from V and 5 bases from J, leaving 18 bases between. This CDR3 region has 15 residues. DNA for the CDR3: TGTGCCAGCAACCGATACCGGGGCCCGGACAATGAGCAGTTCTTC. This codes for CASNRYRGPDNEQFF.

V and J are TRBV6-5 and TRBJ2-2; D is unclear. CDR3 size: 14 residues. V was clipped by 5 bases and J by 2 bases, with 9 bases between them. The germline V gene encodes CDR1 MNHEY and CDR2 SVGAGI. CDR3 protein: CASSPSSNTGELFF. The CDR3 DNA reads TGTGCCAGCAGTCCTTCCAGCAACACCGGGGAGCTGTTTTTT.

The V gene is TRBV30, the J gene TRBJ2-1; 9 nucleotides agree with TRBD1. CDR3 length: 16 amino acids. CDR1 and CDR2 (germline): GTSNPN, SVGIG (reference sequence). Unmatched junction bases numbered 3, after V lost 0 bases and J lost 0 bases. The CDR3 region is CAWSVRDRVSYNEQFF. The CDR3 nucleotides read TGTGCCTGGAGTGTACGGGACAGGGTCTCCTACAATGAGCAGTTCTTC. The entire variable domain, with the rest obtained from reference TRBV30 and TRBJ2-1, is as follows: SQTIHQWPATLVQPVGSPLSLECTVEGTSNPNLYWYRQAAGRGLQLLFYSVGIGQISSEVPQNLSASRPQDRQFILSSKKLLLSDSGFYLCAWSVRDRVSYNEQFFGPGTRLTVL.

The rearrangement joins TRBV28 to TRBJ2-1; the match to TRBD2 covers 10 bases. Germline loops: CDR1 MDHEN, CDR2 SYDVKM. The CDR3 consists of 15 residues. Trimming cost V 0 bases and J 7 bases; bases outside gene matches: 3. CDR3 in amino acids: CASSLWLAGVNEQFF. The CDR3 DNA is TGTGCCAGCAGTTTATGGCTAGCGGGAGTGAATGAGCAGTTCTTC.

The chain couples TRBV4-3 to TRBJ2-3, with D possibly called TRBD1 or TRBD2 (6 bases each). Looked up from germline, CDR1 is LGHNA and CDR2 is YSLEER. This CDR3 comprises 15 residues. With 4 bases removed from V and 3 bases from J, the gap between germline ends came to 14 bases. The CDR3 sequence: CASSLLGGRTDTQYF. The CDR3 DNA sequence: TGCGCCAGCAGCCTCCTAGGGGGGAGGACAGATACGCAGTATTTT.

V is TRBV11-2 and J is TRBJ2-5; D unresolved. The closer fit of TRBJ2-7 to the DNA end suggests the J call may be wrong. Per germline, CDR1 SGHAT and CDR2 FQNNGV. The CDR3 has 15 residues. As DNA, the CDR3 is TGTGCCAGCAGTTCTCTACCGGTAACCTCCTACGAGCAGTACTTC. The encoded protein is CASSSLPVTSYEQYF.

The chain carries TRBV10-1 and TRBJ2-2; D gene uncertain. Germline loops: CDR1 WNHNN, CDR2 SYGVQD (reference sequence). Trimming removed 3 bases from V and 4 bases from J, with 6 bases in between. The CDR3 has 13 residues. The CDR3 DNA sequence: TGCGCCAGCAGTGATCCGGTCACCGGGGAGCTGTTTTTT. Protein sequence: CASSDPVTGELFF.

The chain has TRBV2 and TRBJ2-1; tentative D call: TRBD2 (5 bases). In germline, CDR1 is SNHLY, CDR2 FYNNEI. Deletions cut 4 bases from V and 3 bases from J, with 13 bases between. This CDR3 contains 15 residues. Here the CDR3 reads CASSAGLGGYNEQFF. DNA of the CDR3: TGTGCCAGCAGTGCTGGACTGGGCGGCTACAATGAGCAGTTCTTC.

This chain uses TRBV28 with TRBJ2-7; 12 bases match TRBD1. The germline CDR1 and CDR2 sequences are MDHEN and SYDVKM. CDR3 length: 15 amino acids. V was clipped by 1 base and J by 8 bases; unmatched bases: 6. The CDR3 DNA follows: TGTGCCAGCAGTTTATCCGGGACAGGGGGCGCGAAGCAGTACTTC. It codes for CASSLSGTGGAKQYF. Combining the CDR3 with reference TRBV28 and TRBJ2-7 gives the whole variable domain DVKVTQSSRYLVKRTGEKVFLECVQDMDHENMFWYRQDPGLGLRLIYFSYDVKMKEKGDIPEGYSVSREKKERFSLILESASTNQTSMYLCASSLSGTGGAKQYFGPGTRLTVT.

The table lists this clone with a count of one. V and J are TRBV9 and TRBJ2-5, with 12 positions matching TRBD2. The DNA end favors TRBJ2-7, so the J call may be wrong. Germline loops: CDR1 SGDLS, CDR2 YYNGEE. The length of the CDR3 is 18 residues. CDR3 DNA: TGTGCCAGCAGCGTAGACGGGGCCGGACTAGCGGGGACCTACGAGCAGTACTTC. Its protein product is CASSVDGAGLAGTYEQYF.

The CDR3 is CASSPGTSGRDEQFF. CDR3 nucleotide sequence: TGTGCCAGCAGCCCCGGGACTAGCGGGAGGGATGAGCAGTTCTTC. V gene TRBV7-9 combines with J gene TRBJ2-1; 16 bases are shared with TRBD2. The CDR3 extends over 15 amino acids. Per germline, CDR1 SEHNR and CDR2 FQNEAQ (reference sequence). V dropped 5 bases and J dropped 8; count of bases not matched to a gene: 3.

The rearrangement joins TRBV27 to TRBJ2-7, with D perhaps matching TRBD2 (5 bases). The germline V and J ends were trimmed by 5 bases and 7 bases, with 15 bases remaining between them. Looked up from germline, CDR1 is MNHEY and CDR2 is SMNVEV (reference sequence). The CDR3 loop spans 13 amino acids. Here the CDR3 reads CASSVDFSGEQYF. The CDR3 DNA reads as TGTGCCAGCAGTGTTGACTTTTCGGGGGAGCAGTACTTC.

Points on this clone: Other nucleotide sequences from this sample produce the same CDR3. The chain combines TRBV6-5 with TRBJ2-2; D is undetermined. V shed 2 bases and J shed 5 bases, with 6 bases lying between them. This CDR3 has 13 residues. CDR1 is MNHEY, CDR2 SVGAGI, per germline. This chain's CDR3 is CASSYGGTGELFF. CDR3 bases: TGTGCCAGCAGTTACGGCGGTACCGGGGAGCTGTTTTTT.

The genes are TRBV27 and TRBJ2-3; 11 bases align to TRBD2. With V trimmed by 8 bases and J by 6 bases, 10 bases remained unmatched. This CDR3 is built from 15 residues. Germline V gene data show CDR1 as MNHEY and CDR2 as SMNVEV (reference sequence). This CDR3 is CASLGSGRALDTQYF. The CDR3 DNA sequence: TGTGCCAGCCTCGGTAGCGGGAGGGCTTTGGATACGCAGTATTTT.

This sequence joins TRBV27 and TRBJ2-7; the match to TRBD2 covers 9 bases. V shed 3 bases and J 5 bases; nucleotides not matched to a gene: 5. This CDR3 has 14 residues. CDR1 and CDR2 from the germline V gene are MNHEY and SMNVEV (reference sequence). The CDR3 bases are TGTGCCAGCAGTTTTGGTAGCGGGAGCCACGAGCAGTACTTC. This encodes CASSFGSGSHEQYF.

This clone was recorded once. V is TRBV11-2 and J is TRBJ2-7, with TRBD1 matching 9 bases. Germline CDR1 is SGHAT and CDR2 is FQNNGV. The CDR3 is 15 residues long. V was pared by 0 bases and J by 3 bases, with 3 bases of the junction left unmatched. CDR3 bases: TGTGCCAGCAGCTTAGATATGGGACAGGGCTACGAGCAGTACTTC. Its translation is CASSLDMGQGYEQYF.

This clone has only a few counts. The CDR3, as DNA: TGTGCCACCGGAGAAAACACCATCTACAATGAGCAGTTCTTC. It translates to CATGENTIYNEQFF. The J gene is TRBJ2-1, the V gene TRBV15; D not certain. With 8 bases removed from V and 3 bases from J, the gap between germline ends came to 14 bases. Per germline, CDR1 LNHNV and CDR2 YYDKDF (reference sequence). This CDR3 has 14 residues.

A single count supports this clone. The chain recombines TRBV28 with TRBJ2-1; 8 positions agree with TRBD2. Germline CDR1 MDHEN, CDR2 SYDVKM. There are 15 residues in the CDR3. With V trimmed by 3 bases and J by 5 bases, 6 bases remained unmatched. The CDR3 spells CASSFGREADNEQFF. In nucleotides, the CDR3 is TGTGCCAGCAGTTTCGGGCGGGAGGCCGACAATGAGCAGTTCTTC.

V usage is TRBV20-1 and J usage is TRBJ2-5; D tentatively fits TRBD1 or TRBD2 (5 bases each). The CDR3 extends over 11 amino acids. Trimming removed 3 bases at V and 6 bases at J, with 8 bases between. CDR1 is DFQATT and CDR2 is SNEGSKA in the germline V gene (reference sequence). Here the CDR3 DNA reads TGCAGTGCTAGCACGGGGCAGACCCAGTACTTC. Its protein is CSASTGQTQYF.

The V and J genes are TRBV25-1 and TRBJ2-1; D ambiguous. Germline CDR1 and CDR2: MGHDK and SYGVNS. The CDR3 runs to 11 residues. V lost 6 bases and J 4 bases, leaving 4 bases between the germline ends. As DNA, the CDR3 is TGTGCCAGCAGCTCGTACAATGAGCAGTTCTTC. Translating gives CASSSYNEQFF.

The V gene is TRBV6-6, the J gene TRBJ1-3; 8 nucleotides align to TRBD1. Germline assignment: CDR1 MNHNY and CDR2 SVGAGI (reference sequence). Trimming at V came to 3 bases and at J to 7 bases, leaving 8 bases not matched to a gene. CDR3 length: 15 residues. The CDR3 nucleotides are TGTGCCAGCAGTTATCCCCGGACAGGGCGGAACACCATATATTTT. Its translation: CASSYPRTGRNTIYF.

V usage is TRBV7-9 and J usage is TRBJ2-5, with D unclear. V was trimmed by 4 bases and J by 5 bases, leaving 20 bases between them. This CDR3 is 16 amino acids long. Per the germline V gene, CDR1 is SEHNR and CDR2 is FQNEAQ (reference sequence). CDR3 amino acids: CASSWLRGLIMETQYF. In nucleotides, the CDR3 is TGTGCCAGCAGCTGGCTACGAGGCCTAATAATGGAGACCCAGTACTTC.

The chain joins TRBV7-3 to TRBJ2-5; D is ambiguous. CDR3 size: 13 residues. The germline V gene has CDR1 SGHTA and CDR2 FQGTGA. V lost 4 bases to trimming and J lost 5 bases, with 11 bases between them. CDR3 in amino acids: CASSSKSEETQYF. The CDR3 coding sequence is TGTGCCAGCAGCTCAAAAAGTGAGGAGACCCAGTACTTC. Combining the CDR3 with reference TRBV7-3 and TRBJ2-5 gives the whole variable domain GAGVSQTPSNKVTEKGKYVELRCDPISGHTALYWYRQSLGQGPEFLIYFQGTGAADDSGLPNDRFFAVRPEGSVSTLKIQRTERGDSAVYLCASSSKSEETQYFGPGTRLLVL.

This sequence joins TRBV11-2 and TRBJ2-4; TRBD1 aligns across 8 bases. Trimming cost V 5 bases and J 6 bases; bases outside gene matches: 9. The length of the CDR3 is 15 residues. Germline loops: CDR1 SGHAT, CDR2 FQNNGV. CDR3 sequence: CASSTDRGTLNIQYF. CDR3 in DNA: TGTGCCAGCAGCACTGACAGGGGTACCCTAAACATTCAGTACTTC.

The rearrangement links TRBV7-8 to TRBJ2-4; tentative D call: TRBD1 (7 bases). The length of the CDR3 is 15 residues. Trimming stripped 1 base from V and 5 bases from J, with 12 bases between. In germline, CDR1 is SGHVS, CDR2 FQNEAQ. DNA for the CDR3: TGTGCCAGCAGCTTAGAGGGAGGACAGGAAAACATTCAGTACTTC. It encodes CASSLEGGQENIQYF.

The rearrangement uses TRBV4-3 and TRBJ2-3; TRBD2 might be the D (5 bases). Trimming took 4 bases from V and 0 from J, leaving 8 bases between them. The CDR3 is 14 amino acids. CDR1 and CDR2 from the germline V gene are LGHNA and YSLEER. CDR3 region: CASSPDSSTDTQYF. The CDR3 DNA reads as TGCGCCAGCAGCCCGGACTCTAGCACAGATACGCAGTATTTT.

With regard to this clone: The same CDR3 is also encoded by other DNA sequences in this sample. This chain links TRBV6-6 with TRBJ2-7, with D perhaps given as TRBD1 or TRBD2 (5 bases each). Germline assignment: CDR1 MNHNY and CDR2 SVGAGI (reference sequence). The length of the CDR3 is 14 residues. V lost 4 bases to trimming and J lost 2 bases, with 12 bases between them. The CDR3 protein is CASSSRGGPYEQYF. The CDR3 DNA follows: TGTGCCAGCAGTTCTCGTGGGGGTCCCTACGAGCAGTACTTC.